This TCR beta chain derives from a study of cytomegalovirus exposure and HLA in healthy donors. The CDR3 is 16 residues long. Looked up from germline, CDR1 is SGHDT and CDR2 is YYEEEE. The V segment lost 4 bases and the J segment 1 base; nucleotides outside the gene matches: 7. Primers for the PCR totalled 60 Vbeta and 13 Jbeta. Repertoires were generated with immunoSEQ multiplex PCR, while TCRdb's copy carries only in-frame clones and drops some. The table has roughly 120,000 clones, around 85% seen once. This clone was seen a single time. Other DNA sequences of this sample code for an identical CDR3.

Source material: PBMCs. J is TRBJ2-1 and V is TRBV5-6; TRBD1 aligns across 8 bases. The source of this sequence is a man aged 25 to 45 in good health and CMV-seropositive. CDR3 DNA: TGTGCCAGCAGCAATCTACAGGGGGTTTCCTACAATGAGCAGTTCTTC. Translation gives CASSNLQGVSYNEQFF.